This record covers a single TCR beta chain. Its antigen is undetermined. The sample comes from a study of neoadjuvant nivolumab and ipilimumab in lung cancer. Deletions cut 3 bases from V and 8 bases from J, with 13 bases between. The germline V gene has CDR1 WSHSY and CDR2 SAAADI. The CDR3 totals 13 residues. Using immunoSEQ multiplex PCR, the repertoire was profiled, and TCRdb retains in-frame clones only, with some absent. This table holds over 15,000 clones, 60% to 80% found once. Study conclusions and caveats: Only a single major-pathologic-response sample was available for clonality analysis. TCR richness and clonality were higher in tumors than adjacent uninvolved lung.

The source material was tumor tissue, sampled after neoadjuvant nivolumab, alone or with ipilimumab, at or shortly before surgery. The clonotype was recovered from an adult with non-small cell lung cancer. The J gene is TRBJ1-2, the V gene TRBV10-2, with D unresolved. In DNA form, the CDR3 reads TGCGCCAGCAGTGACTCCGGGGTTCAGGGCTACACCTTC. This codes for CASSDSGVQGYTF.